The text below deals with one TCR beta chain. Its antigen is as yet unknown. Using immunoSEQ multiplex PCR, the repertoire was profiled, and TCRdb retains in-frame clones only, with some absent. The sample includes a few million clones, 93% of them seen just once. Trimming cost V 5 bases and J 0 bases; bases outside gene matches: 9. The CDR3 is made up of 16 amino acids. Germline V gene sequence: CDR1 SGHRS, CDR2 YFSETQ. The authors divided CD4+ cells into CD45RA+ naive and CD45RA-negative memory subsets. The data are from a study of shared clonotypes between healthy human individuals. As for the study in general: Plates per donor: three CD4 naive, three CD4 memory, two CD8 naive, one CD8 memory. Notes on the study in general: Naive subsets typically showed greater estimated richness than memory subsets. Unshared clonotypes carried lower generation probabilities than those common to all four donors.

The genes are TRBV5-1 and TRBJ2-3; 7 nucleotides line up with TRBD1. Material for sequencing was naive CD4+ T cells from PBMCs. Stated subset: CD45RA+ positively selected. This clonotype originated in a man between 18 and 35 years old in good health. Some clones in this sample may be carry-over from other donors' samples. DNA of the CDR3: TGCGCCAGCAGTCCGCCCGGGACAGCTAGCACAGATACGCAGTATTTT. Translating it yields CASSPPGTASTDTQYF.